These 17 T cell receptor beta chains were all obtained from the same sample, sequenced in a study of shared clonotypes between healthy human individuals. Assay: immunoSEQ multiplex PCR; the TCRdb copy retains only in-frame clones and omits some. This sample has 600,000 to 750,000 clones, with 72% found just once. The sequencing input was memory CD4+ T cells sorted from blood. Subset here: CD45RA-negative fraction. The receptors stem from a woman aged 25-40 years in good health.

The chain joins TRBV5-1 to TRBJ2-2, with 8 nucleotides matching TRBD1. After removal of 4 bases from V and 1 base from J, the junction contained 3 bases not matched to a gene. CDR1 is SGHRS, CDR2 YFSETQ, per germline. The CDR3 sequence is 15 residues long. The CDR3 here is CASSRDRQNTGELFF. CDR3 nucleotides: TGCGCCAGCAGCCGGGACAGGCAGAACACCGGGGAGCTGTTTTTT.

The chain is built from TRBV7-6 and TRBJ2-2; TRBD2 agrees at 7 bases. CDR3 length: 15 amino acids. Germline V gives CDR1 SGHVS, CDR2 FNYEAQ. Trimming removed 5 bases from V and 4 bases from J; junction bases left unmatched: 7. The CDR3 region is CASSRSSGFTGELFF. For the CDR3, the DNA is TGTGCCAGCAGCCGTTCTAGCGGCTTCACCGGGGAGCTGTTTTTT.

The J gene is TRBJ2-2, the V gene TRBV7-3, with TRBD2 matching 11 bases. Germline V gene sequence: CDR1 SGHTA, CDR2 FQGTGA. The junction had 3 bases not matched to a gene; V was cut back by 5 bases and J by 4 bases. This CDR3 is built from 15 residues. The CDR3 region has the DNA TGTGCCAGCAGCCCCGGGACTAGCGGCACCGGGGAGCTGTTTTTT. Translated, it gives CASSPGTSGTGELFF. Together with reference TRBV7-3 and TRBJ2-2, the CDR3 gives the full variable domain: GAGVSQTPSNKVTEKGKYVELRCDPISGHTALYWYRQSLGQGPEFLIYFQGTGAADDSGLPNDRFFAVRPEGSVSTLKIQRTERGDSAVYLCASSPGTSGTGELFFGEGSRLTVL.

The rearrangement joins TRBV10-1 to TRBJ2-5, with 7 positions matching TRBD1. Germline values: CDR1 WNHNN, CDR2 SYGVQD (reference sequence). CDR3 length: 13 amino acids. Losses at the gene ends were 5 bases for V and 2 bases for J; bases not matched to a gene: 2. CDR3 loop: CASSSGQQETQYF. The CDR3 region has the DNA TGCGCCAGCAGTTCGGGACAGCAAGAGACCCAGTACTTC.

The chain links TRBV7-2 to TRBJ2-5; the D gene is possibly TRBD2 (6 bases). The J call may be in error: the DNA end matches TRBJ2-7 better. Germline V gene data show CDR1 as SGHTA and CDR2 as FQGNSA. The CDR3 runs to 13 residues. The CDR3 loop reads CASTQDYRYEQYF. Here the CDR3 DNA reads TGTGCCAGCACCCAGGACTACCGCTACGAGCAGTACTTC.

The rearrangement uses TRBV7-9 and TRBJ2-1; the match to TRBD2 covers 12 bases. The CDR3 spans 16 residues. Germline values: CDR1 SEHNR, CDR2 FQNEAQ (reference sequence). Trimming cost V 1 base and J 5 bases; bases outside gene matches: 3. CDR3 protein: CASSLGRLAGDNEQFF. The CDR3 DNA reads as TGTGCCAGCAGCTTAGGTCGACTAGCGGGGGACAATGAGCAGTTCTTC.

This chain connects TRBV7-3 to TRBJ2-5; weak D call: TRBD2 (5 bases). This CDR3 is 15 amino acids long. Germline V lookup: CDR1 SGHTA, CDR2 FQGTGA. V was trimmed by 5 bases and J by 4 bases, leaving 17 bases between them. The CDR3 spells CASSLTDGEAETQYF. The CDR3 region has the DNA TGTGCCAGCAGCCTGACCGACGGGGAAGCAGAGACCCAGTACTTC.

The gene calls are TRBV2 and TRBJ2-1; 11 positions match TRBD2. CDR1 SNHLY and CDR2 FYNNEI come from the germline V gene. This CDR3 region has 14 residues. V dropped 8 bases and J dropped 5; count of bases not matched to a gene: 5. The CDR3 loop is CASRLTSGNNEQFF. The DNA of the CDR3 is TGTGCCAGCCGGTTGACTAGCGGGAACAATGAGCAGTTCTTC.

The J gene is TRBJ1-1, the V gene TRBV4-1, with 10 positions matching TRBD1. The V gene end was trimmed by 4 bases and the J gene end by 10 bases; junction bases not matched to a gene: 15. The CDR3 spans 16 residues. CDR1 is MGHRA and CDR2 is YSYEKL in the germline V gene. Here the CDR3 DNA reads TGCGCCAGCAGCCCCACTCGCGGGACAGGGGTCGTAGGAGCTTTCTTT. This encodes CASSPTRGTGVVGAFF.

In the case of this clone: Other DNA sequences within the sample encode an identical CDR3. This chain links TRBV19 with TRBJ1-5; D gene uncertain. Per germline, CDR1 LNHDA and CDR2 SQIVND (reference sequence). CDR3 size: 14 residues. Trimming removed 5 bases from V and 3 bases from J, with 11 bases in between. CDR3 amino acids: CASSRTGFNQPQHF. CDR3 nucleotides: TGTGCCAGTAGTCGTACTGGGTTCAATCAGCCCCAGCATTTT. The whole variable domain, remainder taken from reference TRBV19 and TRBJ1-5, is DGGITQSPKYLFRKEGQNVTLSCEQNLNHDAMYWYRQDPGQGLRLIYYSQIVNDFQKGDIAEGYSVSREKKESFPLTVTSAQKNPTAFYLCASSRTGFNQPQHFGDGTRLSIL.

The chain recombines TRBV6-5 with TRBJ2-7; TRBD1 matches 9 bases. The CDR3 runs to 15 residues. The germline gives CDR1 MNHEY, CDR2 SVGAGI. V dropped 5 bases and J dropped 2; count of bases not matched to a gene: 7. CDR3 sequence: CASSTPGQGTYEQYF. The CDR3 DNA follows: TGTGCCAGCAGTACACCGGGACAGGGCACCTACGAGCAGTACTTC.

The chain carries TRBV13 and TRBJ2-7; 7 bases are shared with TRBD1. This CDR3 is built from 14 residues. From germline, CDR1 is PRHDT and CDR2 FYEKMQ (reference sequence). J was trimmed by 5 bases and V by 5 bases; bases with no gene match: 9. CDR3 coding DNA: TGTGCCAGCAGCACAAGACAGGGCACCAACGAGCAGTACTTC. The encoded protein is CASSTRQGTNEQYF.

The V gene is TRBV6-5, the J gene TRBJ1-2; tentatively, D is TRBD1 (6 bases). With 2 bases removed from V and 4 bases from J, the gap between germline ends came to 11 bases. The CDR3 loop spans 14 amino acids. Per germline, CDR1 MNHEY and CDR2 SVGAGI. CDR3 sequence (DNA): TGTGCCAGCAGTTACAGTGGGACACCCTATGGCTACACCTTC. Its translation: CASSYSGTPYGYTF.

This clone was counted a few times. V and J are TRBV12-5 and TRBJ2-3; 9 positions agree with TRBD2. Germline V lookup: CDR1 LGHNT, CDR2 FRNRAP. The CDR3 is 15 residues long. J gave up 4 bases and V 1 base, and 3 bases lay outside the gene matches. The CDR3 coding sequence is TGTGCTAGTGGTTTGGGCCGACTAGCGGCAGATACGCAGTATTTT. This encodes CASGLGRLAADTQYF. The full variable domain, rest sourced from reference TRBV12-5 and TRBJ2-3, is DARVTQTPRHKVTEMGQEVTMRCQPILGHNTVFWYRQTMMQGLELLAYFRNRAPLDDSGMPKDRFSAEMPDATLATLKIQPSEPRDSAVYFCASGLGRLAADTQYFGPGTRLTVL.

This clone has only a few counts. Other DNA sequences from this sample encode an identical CDR3 as well. V and J are TRBV19 and TRBJ1-5, with D hard to call. Germline assignment: CDR1 LNHDA and CDR2 SQIVND (reference sequence). The CDR3 covers 15 residues. V lost 1 base, J lost 2 bases, and 9 bases lay in between. The DNA for the CDR3 is TGTGCCAGTAGTATAGGGGGTAGGGGCAATCAGCCCCAGCATTTT. Its translation: CASSIGGRGNQPQHF.

The chain is built from TRBV30 and TRBJ1-2; D ambiguous. Germline V gene lookup returns CDR1 GTSNPN and CDR2 SVGIG (reference sequence). V was clipped by 8 bases and J by 2 bases, with 9 bases between them. The CDR3 is 11 residues long. The CDR3 sequence: CAHSQNYGYTF. The CDR3 DNA sequence: TGTGCCCACTCACAGAACTATGGCTACACCTTC.

This clone was counted many times. The CDR3 DNA follows: TGTGCTAGTGGTTTGACCGACGTGGAGCAGTACTTC. This gives the protein CASGLTDVEQYF. J is TRBJ2-7 and V is TRBV12-5; D is unclear. The CDR3 runs 12 residues. The germline V and J ends were trimmed by 2 bases and 7 bases, with 9 bases remaining between them. Germline values: CDR1 LGHNT, CDR2 FRNRAP.